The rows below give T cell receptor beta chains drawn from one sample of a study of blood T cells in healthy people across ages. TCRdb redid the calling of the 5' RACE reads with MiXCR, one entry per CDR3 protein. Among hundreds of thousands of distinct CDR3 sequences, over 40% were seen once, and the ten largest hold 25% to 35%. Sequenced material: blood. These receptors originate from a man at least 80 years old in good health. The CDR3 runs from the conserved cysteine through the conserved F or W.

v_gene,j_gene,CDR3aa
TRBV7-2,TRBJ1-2,CASSLSGLPGYTF
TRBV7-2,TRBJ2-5,CASNLRRGIQETQYF
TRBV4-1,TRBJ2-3,CASSQSGTGGVTQYF
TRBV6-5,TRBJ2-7,CASSSGRISYEQYF
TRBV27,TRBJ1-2,CASSYGAANYGYTF
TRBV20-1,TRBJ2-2,CSARSRQGAGELFF
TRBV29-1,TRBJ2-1,CSVASRGPQLRNNEQFF
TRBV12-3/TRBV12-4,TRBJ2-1,CASSKTSGGYNEQFF
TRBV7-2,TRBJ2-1,CASSVLAGPYNEQFF
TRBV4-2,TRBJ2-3,CASSQVGLADTQYF
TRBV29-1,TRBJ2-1,CSGGDGEQFF
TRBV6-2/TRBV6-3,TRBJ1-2,CASRDRGASYGYTF